The 3 T cell receptor beta chains given below trace back to one sample, sequenced in a study of blood T cell repertoires in COVID-19. Repertoires were generated with immunoSEQ multiplex PCR, while TCRdb's copy carries only in-frame clones and drops some. The data contain approximately 170,000 clones, around four fifths of them singletons. Sequenced input: peripheral blood. Receptors originate from a woman aged 70-85 years with COVID-19, enrolled during active disease.

This clone appeared once. J is TRBJ2-1 and V is TRBV10-2; 8 bases fit TRBD2. V lost 4 bases and J lost 7; bases outside the gene matches: 3. The CDR3 consists of 13 residues. The germline V gene encodes CDR1 WSHSY and CDR2 SAAADI. The DNA for the CDR3 is TGCGCCAGCAGTGTACGGGAGGGGAATGAGCAGTTCTTC. Encoded protein: CASSVREGNEQFF.

The chain recombines TRBV7-8 with TRBJ1-1; 12 bases are a match to TRBD1. Per germline, CDR1 SGHVS and CDR2 FQNEAQ. This CDR3 comprises 18 residues. V shed 1 base, J shed 1 base, and the junction held 7 bases outside the gene matches. CDR3 sequence: CASSLVVRDRGPNTEAFF. The DNA of the CDR3 is TGTGCCAGCAGCTTAGTTGTGCGGGACAGGGGGCCGAACACTGAAGCTTTCTTT.

CDR3 sequence: CASSEHGAGVYRTEAFF. As DNA, the CDR3 is TGTGCCAGCAGTGAACACGGTGCAGGGGTATATCGGACTGAAGCTTTCTTT. V is TRBV2 and J is TRBJ1-1, with D possibly matching TRBD1 (6 bases). The CDR3 totals 17 residues. V lost 2 bases, J lost 5 bases, and 21 bases lay in between. Looked up from germline, CDR1 is SNHLY and CDR2 is FYNNEI.